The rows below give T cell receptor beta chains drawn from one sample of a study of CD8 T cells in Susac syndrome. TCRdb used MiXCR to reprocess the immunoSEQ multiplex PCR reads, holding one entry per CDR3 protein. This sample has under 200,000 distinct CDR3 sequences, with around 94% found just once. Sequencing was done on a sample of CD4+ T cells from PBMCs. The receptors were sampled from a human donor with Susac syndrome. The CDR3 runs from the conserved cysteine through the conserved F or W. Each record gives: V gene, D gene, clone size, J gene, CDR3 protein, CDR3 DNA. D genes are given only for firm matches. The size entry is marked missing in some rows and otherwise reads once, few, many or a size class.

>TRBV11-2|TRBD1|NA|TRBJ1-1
CASSLRTGGVRHPEAFF
TGTGCCAGCAGCTTAAGGACAGGGGGCGTGCGACACCCTGAAGCTTTCTTT
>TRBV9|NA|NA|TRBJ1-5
CASSVAGQFNQPQHF
TGTGCCAGCAGCGTAGCTGGGCAGTTCAATCAGCCCCAGCATTTT
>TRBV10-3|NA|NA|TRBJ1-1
CAISDPRAGNTEAFF
TGTGCCATCAGTGACCCCAGGGCCGGCAACACTGAAGCTTTCTTT
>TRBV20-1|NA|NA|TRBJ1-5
CSAHGPANSNQPQHF
TGCAGTGCCCACGGGCCGGCGAATAGCAATCAGCCCCAGCATTTT
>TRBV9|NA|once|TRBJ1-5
CASSVIGIWGNQPQHF
TGTGCCAGCAGCGTTATCGGGATTTGGGGCAATCAGCCCCAGCATTTT
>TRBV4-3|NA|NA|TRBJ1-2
CASSQDRLYGYTF
TGCGCCAGCAGCCAAGACAGATTGTATGGCTACACCTTC
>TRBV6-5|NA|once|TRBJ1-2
CASSYSSQAGGYTF
TGTGCCAGCAGTTACTCGTCTCAGGCGGGTGGCTACACCTTC
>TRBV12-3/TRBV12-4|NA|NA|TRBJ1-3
CASSFPGGAGGNTIYF
TGTGCCAGCAGTTTCCCTGGGGGCGCGGGTGGAAACACCATATATTTT
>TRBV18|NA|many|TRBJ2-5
CASSPQETQYF
TGTGCCAGCAGCCCCCAAGAGACCCAGTACTTC
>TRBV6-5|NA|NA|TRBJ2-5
CASSSLRGETQYF
TGTGCCAGCAGTTCTCTCCGAGGGGAGACCCAGTACTTC
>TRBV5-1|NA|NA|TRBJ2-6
CASSPDHSGANVLTF
TGCGCCAGCAGCCCAGACCACTCTGGGGCCAACGTCCTGACTTTC
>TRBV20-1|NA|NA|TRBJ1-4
CSASLGTTEKLFF
TGCAGTGCTAGCTTGGGCACTACCGAAAAACTGTTTTTT
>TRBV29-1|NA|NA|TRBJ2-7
CSARESFYESYEQYF
TGCAGCGCTCGTGAGAGCTTTTATGAATCCTACGAGCAGTACTTC
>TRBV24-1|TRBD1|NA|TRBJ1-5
CATSDLPTGLGQPQHF
TGTGCCACCAGTGATTTGCCGACAGGGCTAGGGCAGCCCCAGCATTTT
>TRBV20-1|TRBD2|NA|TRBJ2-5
CSAPTSFKQETQYF
TGCAGTGCCCCGACTAGCTTCAAACAAGAGACCCAGTACTTC
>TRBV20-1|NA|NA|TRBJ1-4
CSARQGLGEKLFF
TGCAGTGCTAGGCAGGGATTAGGAGAAAAACTGTTTTTT
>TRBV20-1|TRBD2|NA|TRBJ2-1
CSAVPGLAGSYNEQFF
TGCAGTGCCGTCCCCGGACTAGCGGGGTCCTACAATGAGCAGTTCTTC
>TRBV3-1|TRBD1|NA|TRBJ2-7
CASSQDSDRINEQYF
TGTGCCAGCAGCCAAGATTCGGACAGGATAAACGAGCAGTACTTC
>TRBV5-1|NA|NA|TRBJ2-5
CASSSEYQETQYF
TGCGCCAGCAGTTCCGAGTACCAAGAGACCCAGTACTTC
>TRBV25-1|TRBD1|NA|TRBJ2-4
CASSATGDIQYF
TGTGCCAGCAGTGCGACAGGGGACATTCAGTACTTC
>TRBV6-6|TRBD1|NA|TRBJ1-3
CASSYQGGSSGNTIYF
TGTGCCAGCAGTTACCAGGGGGGGAGCTCTGGAAACACCATATATTTT
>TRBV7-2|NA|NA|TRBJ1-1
CASSPLGGGNTEAFF
TGTGCCAGCAGCCCCCTCGGAGGGGGTAACACTGAAGCTTTCTTT
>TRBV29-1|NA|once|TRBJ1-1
CSVPSRGGPPTEAFF
TGCAGCGTTCCCTCTCGGGGGGGCCCTCCAACTGAAGCTTTCTTT
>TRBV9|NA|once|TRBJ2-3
CASTSSPYTQYF
TGTGCCAGCACCTCATCACCCTATACGCAGTATTTT
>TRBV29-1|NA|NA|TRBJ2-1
CSVEQGYNEQFF
TGCAGCGTTGAACAGGGCTACAATGAGCAGTTCTTC
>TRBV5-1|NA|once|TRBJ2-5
CASSYGGADQETQYF
TGCGCCAGCAGCTATGGGGGGGCGGACCAAGAGACCCAGTACTTC
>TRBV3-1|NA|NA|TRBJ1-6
CASSRQDSNSPLHF
TGTGCCAGCAGCCGCCAGGACAGTAATTCACCCCTCCACTTT
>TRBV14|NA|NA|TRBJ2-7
CASSQGRGIYEQYF
TGTGCCAGCAGCCAAGGGAGGGGGATATACGAGCAGTACTTC
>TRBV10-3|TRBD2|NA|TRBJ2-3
CAITGVGGNTDTQYF
TGTGCCATCACCGGAGTGGGGGGGAACACAGATACGCAGTATTTT
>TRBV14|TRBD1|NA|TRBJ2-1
CASSQVGTGGIGEQFF
TGTGCCAGCAGCCAAGTCGGGACAGGGGGTATCGGTGAGCAGTTCTTC
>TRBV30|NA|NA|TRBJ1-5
CAWRAYGGNQPQHF
TGTGCCTGGAGGGCTTATGGAGGCAATCAGCCCCAGCATTTT
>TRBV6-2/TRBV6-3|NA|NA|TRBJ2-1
CASSPGLAFF
TGTGCCAGCAGTCCCGGACTCGCGTTCTTC
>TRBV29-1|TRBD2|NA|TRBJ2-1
CSVERSAGGRSEQFF
TGCAGCGTTGAACGATCGGCGGGGGGGCGGAGTGAGCAGTTCTTC
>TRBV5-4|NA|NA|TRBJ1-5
CASSLDGAGGWPQHF
TGTGCCAGCAGCTTGGATGGGGCGGGTGGGTGGCCCCAGCATTTT
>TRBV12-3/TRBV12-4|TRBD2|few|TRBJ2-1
CASSSGLAGYNEQFF
TGTGCCAGCAGCTCTGGACTAGCGGGGTATAATGAGCAGTTCTTC
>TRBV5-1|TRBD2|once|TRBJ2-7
CASSLASGGIDEQYF
TGCGCCAGCAGCTTGGCCAGCGGGGGCATCGACGAGCAGTACTTC
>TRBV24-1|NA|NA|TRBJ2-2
CATSDFSQGRTGELFF
TGTGCCACCAGTGATTTCAGTCAGGGAAGGACCGGGGAGCTGTTTTTT
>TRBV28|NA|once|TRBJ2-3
CASSSLVDTQYF
TGTGCCAGCAGTTCATTGGTAGATACGCAGTATTTT
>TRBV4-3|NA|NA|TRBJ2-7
CASSHRYSYEQYF
TGCGCCAGCAGCCATAGGTACTCCTACGAGCAGTACTTC
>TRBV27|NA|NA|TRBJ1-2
CASSLSFGTGYTF
TGTGCCAGCAGTTTATCGTTCGGCACTGGCTACACCTTC
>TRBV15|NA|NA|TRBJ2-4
CATSRASRQSQYF
TGTGCCACCAGCAGGGCGAGCCGACAGAGTCAGTACTTC
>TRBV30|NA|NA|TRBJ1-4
CAWSDRYEKLFF
TGTGCCTGGAGCGACAGATACGAAAAACTGTTTTTT
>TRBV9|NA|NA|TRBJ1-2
CASSPRGGAEYGYTF
TGTGCCAGCAGCCCGCGGGGGGGGGCCGAGTATGGCTACACCTTC
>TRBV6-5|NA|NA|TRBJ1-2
CASSYREANYGYTF
TGTGCCAGCAGTTACAGGGAAGCCAACTATGGCTACACCTTC
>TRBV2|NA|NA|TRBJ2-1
CASRGVQGRGQFF
TGTGCCAGCAGAGGGGTCCAGGGGCGGGGGCAGTTCTTC
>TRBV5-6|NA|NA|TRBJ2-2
CASSLNLLGGELFF
TGTGCCAGCAGCTTGAACTTGCTCGGCGGGGAGCTGTTTTTT